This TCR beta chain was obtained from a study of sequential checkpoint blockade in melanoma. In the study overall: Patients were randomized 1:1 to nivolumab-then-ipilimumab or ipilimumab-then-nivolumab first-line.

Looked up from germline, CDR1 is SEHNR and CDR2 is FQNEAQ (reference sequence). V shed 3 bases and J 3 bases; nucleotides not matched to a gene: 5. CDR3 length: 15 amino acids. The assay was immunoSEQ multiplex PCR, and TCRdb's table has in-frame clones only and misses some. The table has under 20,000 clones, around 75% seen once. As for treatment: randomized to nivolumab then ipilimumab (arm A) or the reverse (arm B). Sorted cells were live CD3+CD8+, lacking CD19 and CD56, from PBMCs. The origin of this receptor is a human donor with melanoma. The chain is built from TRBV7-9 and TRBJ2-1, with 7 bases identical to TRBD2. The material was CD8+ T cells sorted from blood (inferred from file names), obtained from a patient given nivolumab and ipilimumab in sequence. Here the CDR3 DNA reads TGTGCCAGCAGCTTGGATGCGGGGGACTACAATGAGCAGTTCTTC. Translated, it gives CASSLDAGDYNEQFF.